This TCR beta chain was identified in a study of blood T cell repertoires in COVID-19. V was pared by 6 bases and J by 6 bases, with 16 bases between. This CDR3 is built from 14 residues. Germline V gene sequence: CDR1 WNHNN, CDR2 SYGVQD (reference sequence). The protocol was immunoSEQ multiplex PCR, while the TCRdb copy is restricted to in-frame clones and leaves out a portion. The repertoire holds 70,000 to 100,000 clones, with roughly nine tenths as singletons. The TCR originated in a woman aged 55-75 years with COVID-19, enrolled during active disease. What was sequenced was peripheral blood. This chain links TRBV10-1 with TRBJ2-3, with a possible D match to TRBD1 (6 bases). The DNA of the CDR3 is TGCGCCAGCAGCAAAACCACTACAGGGGATACGCAGTATTTT. It encodes CASSKTTTGDTQYF.